This TCR beta chain is from a study of T cell responses to AZD1222 COVID-19 vaccine (dated by TCRdb to about 2021). General notes on the study: AZD1222 recipients whose second dose came at about 4 weeks and those whose second dose came at about 12 weeks were combined into one group, since spike-specific TCR depth and breadth did not differ between the two schedules. A total of 230 or so trial participants underwent TCR sequencing, of whom some 210 received two doses of AZD1222 and about 25 received two doses of the MenACWY control vaccine. Trial participants were enrolled by age into 18-55, 56-69 and 70-plus year subgroups, with roughly 150, 30 and 60 TCR-sequenced participants respectively. Overall study outcomes, separate from this receptor: Reportedly, almost half of the unique spike-specific TCRs recognized epitopes lying outside the regions that are mutated in the B.1.351 and B.1.1.7 variants. Spike-specific TCR breadth and depth rose significantly after two AZD1222 doses compared with day 0 and with MenACWY recipients. Participants were mostly white British and included more females than males, and it was suggested by the authors that clonal diversity may have been underestimated. CD4 TCRs associated with the vaccine covered the entire spike protein, and the dominant responses were in regions 160-218 and 743-854. In the small 56-69-year group, the increase in depth fell short of significance, most likely because of low power. Because no samples from the day 14 peak response were available, repertoires could be characterized only after the peak T cell response. Only six AZD1222 recipients were SARS-CoV-2 seropositive at baseline, limiting conclusions about previously exposed vaccinees.

The CDR3 regions of human TCRbeta chains were analyzed by immunosequencing. On the study's bioinformatics: Repertoire TCRs were matched against a reference library of SARS-CoV-2-specific TCRs generated with the MIRA antigen-specificity platform. Breadth was defined as the fraction of unique TCRs that were SARS-CoV-2-associated. Depth was defined as the fraction of total T cells that were SARS-CoV-2-associated. Each spike-specific TCR was assigned to its reactive spike region and to a CD4 or CD8 class using the MIRA data. Log10-transformed breadth and depth values were compared by one-way ANOVA with Sidak's multiple comparisons tests. Imported from immuneACCESS, the table was reduced by TCRdb to in-frame sequences with V and J called. These copies leave out some clones; in studies compared against another copy, an unresolved V gene accounts for under half, and the cause of the remainder is not known. The V and J calls and clone size come from that table; D and trimming were worked out from the DNA. The sample profile shows fewer than 150,000 clones; 65% to 90% of them were found once. Of the sample, approximately 7.6% falls within the top ten clones.

Taken from cysteine to phenylalanine, the CDR3 has 14 residues. Here the CDR3 DNA is all that survives: 42 bases in frame from base 1. The germline V gene specifies KGHSH as CDR1 and LQKENI as CDR2. V is reduced by 5 bases and J by 4 bases, leaving a spacing of 14 bases between them. Details on this clone: There is no known antigen for this receptor. Within one base of it there is no much larger clone, and no base qualities were kept.

The time point label, read with the paper, signifies: baseline before first vaccination. Vaccinee samples came from UK trials COV001 and COV002, including a single-blind randomized controlled phase 2/3 trial of AZD1222 (ChAdOx1 nCoV-19) in healthy adults. For TCRbeta chain sequencing, PBMC samples from trial participants were taken at day 0 and at day 28 after the second dose. The rearranged chain carries TRBV18 and TRBJ1-1; the best D guess is TRBD1, with 6 bases matching. The sequence was obtained from an adult in good health. This material consisted of peripheral blood, taken on day 0 of AZD1222 vaccination. The nucleotide sequence is given as TGTGCCAGCTCAAAAGGGGGTTGGGGCACTGAAGCTTTCTTT. This yields the protein CASSKGGWGTEAFF.